A selection of T cell receptor beta chains follows, all from one sample in a study of blood T cell repertoires in COVID-19. The method was immunoSEQ multiplex PCR; TCRdb's version includes in-frame clones alone and lacks a portion of them. The table records 55,000 to 65,000 clones, approximately 78% of them present only once. Sequencing input: peripheral blood. These receptors all stem from a human donor in a cohort sampled during active COVID-19. Both conserved end residues are part of each CDR3. The D gene is left open where the match is weak. Clone sizes are given selectively: once, few, many, or a class where the clone is expanded.

v_call	d_call	j_call	clone_size	cdr3_aa	cdr3_nt
TRBV9	TRBD2	TRBJ2-1	NA	CASSVGTTNEQFF	TGTGCCAGCAGCGTGGGGACTACCAATGAGCAGTTCTTC
TRBV7-9	NA	TRBJ2-5	NA	CASRTTEGLNQETQYF	TGTGCCAGCAGAACAACAGAGGGACTTAACCAAGAGACCCAGTACTTC
TRBV7-9	NA	TRBJ2-3	NA	CASSSPGLAAADTQYF	TGTGCCAGCAGCTCCCCGGGACTCGCCGCGGCAGATACGCAGTATTTT
TRBV11-2	NA	TRBJ2-7	NA	CASTQGPSSYEQYF	TGTGCCAGCACTCAGGGTCCGAGCTCCTACGAGCAGTACTTC
TRBV7-9	TRBD2	TRBJ2-5	NA	CASSTLAGGGGTQYF	TGTGCCAGCAGCACCCTAGCGGGGGGAGGCGGGACCCAGTACTTC
TRBV11-2	NA	TRBJ2-5	NA	CASSSGLLYAQETQYF	TGTGCCAGCAGCTCCGGACTACTCTACGCCCAAGAGACCCAGTACTTC
TRBV15	NA	TRBJ1-5	NA	CATSGGGGLNQPQHF	TGTGCCACCAGCGGGGGCGGGGGGCTCAATCAGCCCCAGCATTTT
TRBV12-5	NA	TRBJ2-6	NA	CAISGSGANVLTF	TGTGCTATTAGCGGTTCTGGGGCCAACGTCCTGACTTTC
TRBV11-3	NA	TRBJ2-1	few	CASSPWLQGEQFF	TGTGCCAGCAGCCCCTGGCTCCAGGGAGAGCAGTTCTTC
TRBV6-6	NA	TRBJ2-1	NA	CASSWDTHNEQFF	TGTGCCAGCAGCTGGGACACCCACAATGAGCAGTTCTTC
TRBV6-5	NA	TRBJ1-4	NA	CASSYRGQTTNEKLFF	TGTGCCAGCAGTTACCGAGGACAGACAACCAATGAAAAACTGTTTTTT
TRBV7-2	NA	TRBJ1-1	NA	CASSRHRDDTEAFF	TGTGCCAGCAGCAGGCACAGGGATGACACTGAAGCTTTCTTT
TRBV5-1	NA	TRBJ2-5	NA	CASRVWGSGQETQYF	TGCGCCAGCAGAGTATGGGGAAGCGGTCAAGAGACCCAGTACTTC
TRBV10-3	NA	TRBJ1-2	NA	CAIRADTSNYGYTF	TGTGCCATCAGGGCGGACACTTCTAACTATGGCTACACCTTC
TRBV19	TRBD1	TRBJ1-5	NA	CASTGTGGPQPQHF	TGTGCCAGCACTGGGACAGGGGGCCCTCAGCCCCAGCATTTT
TRBV5-5	NA	TRBJ2-3	once	CASSSSAGPPDTQYF	TGTGCCAGCAGCTCCTCGGCGGGGCCGCCAGATACGCAGTATTTT
TRBV6-1	NA	TRBJ1-2	once	CASSEVERRRGYTF	TGTGCCAGCAGTGAAGTGGAACGGCGGCGTGGCTACACCTTC
TRBV5-1	NA	TRBJ2-5	NA	CASSRGQPQETQYF	TGCGCCAGCAGCCGCGGGCAGCCGCAAGAGACCCAGTACTTC
TRBV7-6	TRBD1	TRBJ2-6	NA	CASSLSAGQGGLGANVLTF	TGTGCCAGCAGCTTATCAGCTGGACAGGGGGGTCTTGGGGCCAACGTCCTGACTTTC
TRBV9	NA	TRBJ1-5	NA	CASGRGFSNQPQHF	TGTGCCAGCGGAAGAGGTTTTAGCAATCAGCCCCAGCATTTT
TRBV7-6	NA	TRBJ2-5	NA	CASSLPQGQPGRETQYF	TGTGCCAGCAGCCTTCCGCAAGGTCAGCCGGGTAGGGAGACCCAGTACTTC
TRBV11-2	TRBD1	TRBJ1-6	NA	CASSLRQGSSPLHF	TGTGCCAGCAGCTTGAGACAGGGGTCTTCACCCCTCCACTTT